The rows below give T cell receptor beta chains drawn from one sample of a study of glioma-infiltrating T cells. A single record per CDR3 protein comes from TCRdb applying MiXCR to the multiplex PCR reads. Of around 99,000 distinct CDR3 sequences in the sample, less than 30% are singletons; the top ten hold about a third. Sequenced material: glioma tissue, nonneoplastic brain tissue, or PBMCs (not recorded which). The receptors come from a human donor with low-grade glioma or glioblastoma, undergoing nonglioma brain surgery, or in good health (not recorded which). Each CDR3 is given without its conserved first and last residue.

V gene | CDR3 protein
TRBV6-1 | ASSRTGDSNQPQH
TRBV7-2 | ASTGMLAGGPISEQF
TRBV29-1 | SVLENTIY
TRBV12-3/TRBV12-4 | ASSPGGVSSTEAF
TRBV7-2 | ASSFLSGTGYGYT
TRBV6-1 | ASSRVDSSGELF
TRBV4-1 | ASSFRQVGVYTQY
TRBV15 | ATSRGPPSGGGQETQY
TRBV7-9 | ASSPGRSSYNEQF
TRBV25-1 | ASGGSTDTQY
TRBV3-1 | ASSQASTSLVSNEQF
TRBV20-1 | GVVLGGETRY
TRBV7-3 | ASSLNPTDTEAF
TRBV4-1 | ASSQDGGRYNKQF
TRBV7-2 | ASSFNPRTGGYLDRTEAF
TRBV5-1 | ASARGDQFADTEAF
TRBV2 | ASSEQGLNTEAF
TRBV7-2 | ASSLDSNQPQH
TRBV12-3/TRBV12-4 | ASSLAQGIAIY
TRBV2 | ASRRTGGSYERY
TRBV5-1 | ASSLGQGNGETQY
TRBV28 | ASSSERERPYEQY
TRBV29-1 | SVEGYT
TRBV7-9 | ASTRLGEQY
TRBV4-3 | ASSQGLPQGSNQPQH
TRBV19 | ASSSYDTLGNQPQH
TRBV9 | ASSVAQGSYEQY
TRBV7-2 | ASSRQGPEAF
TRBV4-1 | ASSQDQAASSYNEQF
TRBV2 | ASSGEHGYT
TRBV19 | ASSIAVLSGYT
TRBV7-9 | ASSQDTRNTEAF
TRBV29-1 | SVRGSSYEQY
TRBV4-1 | ASSARGAGGKGNQPQH
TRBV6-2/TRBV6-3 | ASSYRDPYGYT
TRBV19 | AGGREYSNQPQH
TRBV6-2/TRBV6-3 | ASLPQNRDHSYT
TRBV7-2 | ASSQTGTSGTQAK
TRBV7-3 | ASSQHRVANTEAF
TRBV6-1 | SSAGGAAGELF
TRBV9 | ASSPGQRIEAF
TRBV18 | ASSPTQQSNQPQH
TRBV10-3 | AISDFEGGNLETQY
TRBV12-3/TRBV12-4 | ASSPSVGGELETQY
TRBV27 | ASSSSGYSYEQY
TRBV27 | ASSLSPGRTYNSPLH
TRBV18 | CRGRGNQPQH
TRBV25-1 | ASGDRLYEQF
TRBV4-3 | ASSQLAGGTSEQY
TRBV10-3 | AISEKAGETQY
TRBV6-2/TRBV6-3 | ASIDRGDQPQH
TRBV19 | ASSVTRVANEQF
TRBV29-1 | SVGALAGGPSFADTQY
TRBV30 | ALQGVETQY
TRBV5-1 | ASSFLQGSYGYT
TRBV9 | ASSYTSAPSETQY
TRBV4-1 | ASSQDLTGAIFGNTIY
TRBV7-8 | ASTPKRGVTDTQY
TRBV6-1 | ASSPGGGNQPQH